Detailed here is one T cell receptor (beta chain). Its antigen remains unidentified. The data belong to a study of cytomegalovirus exposure and HLA in healthy donors. Study results and caveats: In a later analysis, specific HLA alleles were associated with more than 15,000 TCR beta sequences at a 0.05 false discovery rate.

The primer mix had 60 Vbeta and 13 Jbeta primers. Repertoires were generated with immunoSEQ multiplex PCR, while TCRdb's copy carries only in-frame clones and drops some. Of around 160,000 clones in the sample, approximately 71% are singletons; the top ten hold around 8%. Germline V CDR1 and CDR2: SEHNR, FQNEAQ (reference sequence). Trimming stripped 3 bases from V and 2 bases from J, with 11 bases between. The CDR3 is 15 residues long. The receptor was derived from a woman in her forties in good health and CMV-seropositive. V and J are TRBV7-9 and TRBJ1-3, with D perhaps TRBD1 (6 bases). Sequencing was performed on PBMCs. The CDR3 sequence is CASSLMAGAGNTIYF. CDR3 sequence (DNA): TGTGCCAGCAGCTTGATGGCAGGGGCTGGAAACACCATATATTTT. Based on the CDR3 plus reference TRBV7-9 and TRBJ1-3, the full variable domain is DTGVSQNPRHKITKRGQNVTFRCDPISEHNRLYWYRQTLGQGPEFLTYFQNEAQLEKSRLLSDRFSAERPKGSFSTLEIQRTEQGDSAMYLCASSLMAGAGNTIYFGEGSWLTVV.